A single TCR beta chain is shown here with its context. The antigen is unknown. The entry originates in a study of tumor and adjacent non-tumor tissue in lung cancer. No cell sorting was done before RNA was extracted from the tissue. TCRbeta libraries were built with three rounds of nested PCR, modified from ARM-PCR. Via MiXCR, TCRdb re-called the multiplex PCR reads, giving one row per CDR3 protein. This repertoire shows about 120,000 distinct CDR3 sequences, 84% found once; its top ten account for 20% to 25%. Notes on the study in general: Patients with more diverse tumor TCRs had worse survival.

The sample comprised lung tumor tissue. This TCR came from a man between 65 and 85 years old with non-small cell lung cancer.

DNA of the CDR3: TGTGCCCCCAGTGAAGAGACAGGGGGCGTTCAGCCCCAGCATTTT. This codes for CAPSEETGGVQPQHF. The chain is built from TRBV6-1 and TRBJ1-5; 10 nucleotides agree with TRBD1. In germline, CDR1 is MNHNS, CDR2 SASEGT. The CDR3 runs to 15 residues. The trim removed 11 bases at V and 6 bases at J, leaving 13 bases unmatched.